One and the same sample provided the 16 T cell receptor beta chains below, sequenced in a study of blood T cell repertoires in COVID-19. Measured with immunoSEQ multiplex PCR; TCRdb has only the in-frame clones, and not every one. The table lists roughly 67,000 clones, approximately 95% of them singletons. Sequenced material: peripheral blood. The source of these receptors is a man in his 70s with active COVID-19.

This clone occurred once. V gene TRBV11-3 combines with J gene TRBJ2-2; D remains ambiguous. Germline CDR1 reads SGHNT; CDR2 reads YENEEA. Trimming shortened V by 0 bases and J by 8 bases, and 4 bases separated the two germline ends. The CDR3 sequence is 12 residues long. The CDR3 DNA follows: TGTGCCAGCAGCTTAGACCGGGGGGAGCTGTTTTTT. Its translation is CASSLDRGELFF.

The CDR3 loop is CASSLWGTSGVENEQFF. CDR3 DNA: TGTGCCAGCAGTTTATGGGGAACTAGCGGGGTAGAGAATGAGCAGTTCTTC. The V gene is TRBV27, the J gene TRBJ2-1; 10 bases map to TRBD2. The junction had 10 bases not matched to a gene; V was cut back by 1 base and J by 7 bases. Germline V gives CDR1 MNHEY, CDR2 SMNVEV (reference sequence). The length of the CDR3 is 17 residues.

The chain carries TRBV29-1 and TRBJ2-4, with 7 bases lining up with TRBD2. V was pared by 6 bases and J by 3 bases, with 17 bases of the junction left unmatched. The CDR3 length is 17 residues. Germline V gene sequence: CDR1 SQVTM, CDR2 ANQGSEA. The DNA of the CDR3 is TGCAGCGTGGCCTCGACCGGACTAGATGATGTCAAAAACATTCAGTACTTC. As protein: CSVASTGLDDVKNIQYF.

This clone was recorded only once. This chain uses TRBV10-3 with TRBJ1-1; D might be TRBD1 (6 bases). This CDR3 region has 13 residues. Germline-derived CDR1 and CDR2 are ENHRY and SYGVKD. V dropped 9 bases and J dropped 0 bases, with 11 bases sitting between them. This CDR3 is CAITGKMNTEAFF. The CDR3, as DNA: TGTGCCATTACAGGGAAAATGAACACTGAAGCTTTCTTT.

This chain connects TRBV5-1 to TRBJ1-1; D is perhaps TRBD1 (5 bases). V was clipped by 2 bases and J by 2 bases, with 16 bases between them. This CDR3 contains 16 residues. The V gene's germline CDR1 is SGHRS and CDR2 YFSETQ. The CDR3 DNA is TGCGCCAGCAGCTTTTCGGCAGGGAGGGAAAACACTGAAGCTTTCTTT. Protein sequence: CASSFSAGRENTEAFF.

A single count supports this clone. The chain combines TRBV5-1 with TRBJ1-1; D might be TRBD1 (6 bases). The germline CDR1 and CDR2 sequences are SGHRS and YFSETQ. The CDR3 extends over 13 amino acids. Trimming removed 2 bases from V and 4 bases from J, with 9 bases in between. CDR3 DNA sequence: TGCGCCAGCAGCTTAGGACAGCTCACTGAAGCTTTCTTT. Translation: CASSLGQLTEAFF.

The chain combines TRBV6-6 with TRBJ2-5; D perhaps matches TRBD2 (5 bases). In germline, CDR1 is MNHNY, CDR2 SVGAGI (reference sequence). Between the trimmed V and J ends, which lost 6 bases and 2 bases, there was a span of 13 bases. This CDR3 is built from 14 residues. The CDR3 is CASSWRLYQETQYF. DNA for the CDR3: TGTGCCAGCAGCTGGAGGCTGTATCAAGAGACCCAGTACTTC.

The chain uses TRBV19 and TRBJ2-3, with 9 positions matching TRBD1. V lost 2 bases and J lost 1; bases outside the gene matches: 7. CDR3 length equals 17 residues. Germline CDR1 is LNHDA and CDR2 is SQIVND (reference sequence). The DNA of the CDR3 is TGTGCCAGTAGTATACCCGTTGGGGACAGGGGCACAGATACGCAGTATTTT. Translating gives CASSIPVGDRGTDTQYF.

The V and J genes are TRBV12-3 or TRBV12-4 and TRBJ2-3, with a possible D match to TRBD1 (6 bases). This CDR3 region has 12 residues. V lost 5 bases and J 6 bases, leaving 9 bases between the germline ends. This CDR3 is CASSGGGDTQYF. Here the CDR3 DNA reads TGTGCCAGCAGTGGGGGCGGGGATACGCAGTATTTT.

This chain joins TRBV29-1 and TRBJ1-1; D call uncertain. The CDR3 is 15 residues long. The V and J ends lost 0 bases and 1 base respectively, with 12 bases between them. The germline gives CDR1 SQVTM, CDR2 ANQGSEA. The CDR3 region is CSVEDPTRGNTEAFF. The CDR3 region has the DNA TGCAGCGTTGAAGACCCGACGCGAGGGAACACTGAAGCTTTCTTT.

V usage is TRBV5-4 and J usage is TRBJ2-1, with 11 bases aligning to TRBD2. The CDR3 contains 15 residues. J was trimmed by 6 bases and V by 4 bases; bases with no gene match: 6. The germline gives CDR1 SGHNT, CDR2 YYREEE (reference sequence). Written as DNA, the CDR3 is TGTGCCAGCAGCATAGCGGGGGGGCCTAGCAATGAGCAGTTCTTC. Encoded protein: CASSIAGGPSNEQFF.

This chain connects TRBV12-1 to TRBJ1-4; TRBD1, the table's D call, was not compared with the DNA. TRBV12-1 is listed as a pseudogene. This CDR3 comprises 17 residues. The CDR3 DNA is TGTGCCAGCAGCGGTCCCGGGACAGGGTCGAGGGCTGAAAAACTGTTTTTT. It yields the protein CASSGPGTGSRAEKLFF.

V gene TRBV19 combines with J gene TRBJ1-1; D perhaps matches TRBD1 (5 bases). The CDR3 spans 14 residues. The V and J ends lost 6 bases and 1 base respectively, with 12 bases between them. Per germline, CDR1 LNHDA and CDR2 SQIVND (reference sequence). The CDR3 loop is CASRQGVTNTEAFF. DNA for the CDR3: TGTGCCAGTAGACAAGGGGTGACGAACACTGAAGCTTTCTTT.

The genes are TRBV6-1 and TRBJ1-1; perhaps TRBD1 as D (5 bases). The CDR3 has 16 residues. Trimming removed 4 bases at V and 0 bases at J, with 15 bases between. Per the germline V gene, CDR1 is MNHNS and CDR2 is SASEGT. DNA for the CDR3: TGTGCCAGCAGTGCGTCCTCCGGGACTCTGAACACTGAAGCTTTCTTT. Translated: CASSASSGTLNTEAFF.

The gene calls are TRBV5-1 and TRBJ2-6; D is perhaps TRBD2 (7 bases). Trimming shortened V by 6 bases and J by 0 bases, and 16 bases separated the two germline ends. The CDR3 is 17 amino acids. Germline CDR1 reads SGHRS; CDR2 reads YFSETQ. For the CDR3, the DNA is TGCGCCAGCAACTCTGGGGGAGGGGGCTCTGGGGCCAACGTCCTGACTTTC. This sequence encodes CASNSGGGGSGANVLTF.

This chain links TRBV7-8 with TRBJ1-1, with 8 bases matching TRBD1. The CDR3 has 13 residues. The germline V gene encodes CDR1 SGHVS and CDR2 FQNEAQ. V lost 6 bases and J lost 5; bases outside the gene matches: 5. This CDR3 reads CASRLDRATEAFF. The CDR3 nucleotides are TGTGCCAGCAGACTGGACAGGGCAACTGAAGCTTTCTTT.